This TCR beta chain was sequenced during a study of CD8 T cells in ankylosing spondylitis. Whole-study findings and limits: Seemingly characteristic of ankylosing spondylitis blood was a TCR beta motif consisting of eight highly homologous variants. Matched ankylosing spondylitis synovial fluid reportedly showed significant enrichment of disease-linked clones. As for the disease-linked clones, they showed a CD8+ phenotype and occurred at relatively low frequencies in peripheral blood.

It was by quantitative 5'-RACE with molecular barcodes that TCR beta libraries were made. TCRdb fed the 5' RACE reads into MiXCR, producing one record per CDR3 protein. The sample contains roughly 150,000 distinct CDR3 sequences, 25% to 35% of which appear only once. This CDR3 has 14 residues. Germline V lookup: CDR1 ENHRY, CDR2 SYGVKD. V shed 10 bases and J shed 1 base, with 16 bases lying between them. This clonotype was counted only a few times. The antigen is undetermined. Sequenced sample: synovial fluid, either unsorted or a sorted T cell fraction (not recorded which). The J gene is TRBJ1-1, the V gene TRBV10-3; maybe TRBD1 (6 bases). The origin of this receptor is a male donor with ankylosing spondylitis. The DNA for the CDR3 is TGTGCCACCAAAACAGGGTTCGAGAACACTGAAGCTTTCTTT. It yields the protein CATKTGFENTEAFF.